A single sample is the source of the 8 T cell receptor beta chains below, sequenced in a study of shared T cell receptors in the human thymus. Repertoires were generated with immunoSEQ multiplex PCR, while TCRdb's copy carries only in-frame clones and drops some. The profile shows approximately 760,000 clones, roughly 88% of them singletons. This sample was also put to use in a study of human thymus T cells.

Sequencing used thymocytes. The receptors shown here come from a girl less than two years old with a congenital heart defect.

The CDR3 nucleotides read TGTGCCAGCAGCCTCACAAGCGTAGGGGGCCAGCCCCAGCATTTT. It codes for CASSLTSVGGQPQHF. V gene TRBV28 combines with J gene TRBJ1-5, with 7 bases matching TRBD1. In germline, CDR1 is MDHEN, CDR2 SYDVKM. Trimming took 6 bases from V and 7 from J; bases not matched to a gene: 12. This CDR3 contains 15 residues.

The genes are TRBV5-5 and TRBJ1-1, with 10 bases lining up with TRBD1. V gave up 4 bases and J gave up 2 bases; unmatched junction bases: 5. Germline values: CDR1 SGHKS, CDR2 YYEKEE (reference sequence). The CDR3 spans 15 residues. In DNA form, the CDR3 reads TGTGCCAGCAGCCTCGGACAGGGGGTCAACACTGAAGCTTTCTTT. Translated: CASSLGQGVNTEAFF.

In its sample, this clone was seen once. The rearrangement uses TRBV27 and TRBJ1-6; 9 bases match TRBD1. V lost 0 bases to trimming and J lost 10 bases; unmatched junction nucleotides: 7. The CDR3 is made up of 16 amino acids. Germline loops: CDR1 MNHEY, CDR2 SMNVEV (reference sequence). CDR3 in amino acids: CASSLSRGQGESPLHF. The CDR3 DNA sequence: TGTGCCAGCAGTTTATCCCGGGGACAGGGTGAATCACCCCTCCACTTT.

This clone was seen a single time. The DNA for the CDR3 is TGTGCCAGCAGCGCCGGACAGACAATCTCCTACAATGAGCAGTTCTTC. Translated: CASSAGQTISYNEQFF. This chain connects TRBV7-2 to TRBJ2-1; a weak D match, TRBD1 (6 bases). Between the trimmed V and J ends, which lost 5 bases and 0 bases, there was a span of 14 bases. This CDR3 is 16 amino acids long. Per the germline V gene, CDR1 is SGHTA and CDR2 is FQGNSA.

V usage is TRBV5-1 and J usage is TRBJ2-5, with D possibly TRBD1 on 6 matching bases. V lost 4 bases, J lost 2 bases, and 18 bases lay in between. This CDR3 comprises 16 residues. CDR1 and CDR2 from the germline V gene are SGHRS and YFSETQ. The CDR3 is CASSPEPQGWQETQYF. CDR3 sequence (DNA): TGCGCCAGCAGCCCTGAACCCCAGGGGTGGCAAGAGACCCAGTACTTC. Filled out from reference TRBV5-1 and TRBJ2-5, the complete variable domain reads KAGVTQTPRYLIKTRGQQVTLSCSPISGHRSVSWYQQTPGQGLQFLFEYFSETQRNKGNFPGRFSGRQFSNSRSEMNVSTLELGDSALYLCASSPEPQGWQETQYFGPGTRLLVL.

The V call is TRBV5-1, the J call TRBJ1-1; 7 bases match TRBD1. V gave up 0 bases and J gave up 5 bases; unmatched junction bases: 13. The CDR3 totals 17 residues. Germline CDR1 is SGHRS and CDR2 is YFSETQ. The CDR3 DNA sequence: TGCGCCAGCAGCTTGGCCCCACCGACAGGGTATCGAACTGAAGCTTTCTTT. Residues: CASSLAPPTGYRTEAFF.

The chain couples TRBV6-1 to TRBJ2-7; D is possibly TRBD1 (7 bases). V was cut by 8 bases and J by 4 bases, with 21 bases left in between. The CDR3 has 15 residues. In germline, CDR1 is MNHNS, CDR2 SASEGT. CDR3: CASACKEGQKYEQYF. CDR3 nucleotides: TGTGCCAGCGCATGCAAGGAGGGACAGAAGTACGAGCAGTACTTC.

V gene TRBV14 combines with J gene TRBJ1-1; D unresolved. The CDR3 length is 14 residues. Per the germline V gene, CDR1 is SGHDN and CDR2 is FVKESK. Trimming shortened V by 4 bases and J by 1 base, and 10 bases separated the two germline ends. The CDR3 DNA follows: TGTGCCAGCAGCCCAATTCGACAGAACACTGAAGCTTTCTTT. Amino acids: CASSPIRQNTEAFF.